This T cell receptor (beta chain) was observed in a study of blood T cell repertoires in COVID-19. Sequenced by immunoSEQ multiplex PCR; TCRdb stores in-frame clones only, minus some. The sample has approximately 150,000 clones; around 80% are singletons. The material sequenced was peripheral blood. This receptor was identified in a woman aged 45-65 years in a cohort sampled during active or convalescent COVID-19.

The CDR3 sequence: CATRGGTGFGDYGYTF. In nucleotides, the CDR3 is TGTGCCACCAGAGGCGGGACAGGGTTTGGGGACTATGGCTACACCTTC. V gene TRBV15 combines with J gene TRBJ1-2; the match to TRBD1 covers 9 bases. The V gene end was trimmed by 6 bases and the J gene end by 3 bases; junction bases not matched to a gene: 11. This CDR3 region has 16 residues. Germline V CDR1 and CDR2: LNHNV, YYDKDF (reference sequence).